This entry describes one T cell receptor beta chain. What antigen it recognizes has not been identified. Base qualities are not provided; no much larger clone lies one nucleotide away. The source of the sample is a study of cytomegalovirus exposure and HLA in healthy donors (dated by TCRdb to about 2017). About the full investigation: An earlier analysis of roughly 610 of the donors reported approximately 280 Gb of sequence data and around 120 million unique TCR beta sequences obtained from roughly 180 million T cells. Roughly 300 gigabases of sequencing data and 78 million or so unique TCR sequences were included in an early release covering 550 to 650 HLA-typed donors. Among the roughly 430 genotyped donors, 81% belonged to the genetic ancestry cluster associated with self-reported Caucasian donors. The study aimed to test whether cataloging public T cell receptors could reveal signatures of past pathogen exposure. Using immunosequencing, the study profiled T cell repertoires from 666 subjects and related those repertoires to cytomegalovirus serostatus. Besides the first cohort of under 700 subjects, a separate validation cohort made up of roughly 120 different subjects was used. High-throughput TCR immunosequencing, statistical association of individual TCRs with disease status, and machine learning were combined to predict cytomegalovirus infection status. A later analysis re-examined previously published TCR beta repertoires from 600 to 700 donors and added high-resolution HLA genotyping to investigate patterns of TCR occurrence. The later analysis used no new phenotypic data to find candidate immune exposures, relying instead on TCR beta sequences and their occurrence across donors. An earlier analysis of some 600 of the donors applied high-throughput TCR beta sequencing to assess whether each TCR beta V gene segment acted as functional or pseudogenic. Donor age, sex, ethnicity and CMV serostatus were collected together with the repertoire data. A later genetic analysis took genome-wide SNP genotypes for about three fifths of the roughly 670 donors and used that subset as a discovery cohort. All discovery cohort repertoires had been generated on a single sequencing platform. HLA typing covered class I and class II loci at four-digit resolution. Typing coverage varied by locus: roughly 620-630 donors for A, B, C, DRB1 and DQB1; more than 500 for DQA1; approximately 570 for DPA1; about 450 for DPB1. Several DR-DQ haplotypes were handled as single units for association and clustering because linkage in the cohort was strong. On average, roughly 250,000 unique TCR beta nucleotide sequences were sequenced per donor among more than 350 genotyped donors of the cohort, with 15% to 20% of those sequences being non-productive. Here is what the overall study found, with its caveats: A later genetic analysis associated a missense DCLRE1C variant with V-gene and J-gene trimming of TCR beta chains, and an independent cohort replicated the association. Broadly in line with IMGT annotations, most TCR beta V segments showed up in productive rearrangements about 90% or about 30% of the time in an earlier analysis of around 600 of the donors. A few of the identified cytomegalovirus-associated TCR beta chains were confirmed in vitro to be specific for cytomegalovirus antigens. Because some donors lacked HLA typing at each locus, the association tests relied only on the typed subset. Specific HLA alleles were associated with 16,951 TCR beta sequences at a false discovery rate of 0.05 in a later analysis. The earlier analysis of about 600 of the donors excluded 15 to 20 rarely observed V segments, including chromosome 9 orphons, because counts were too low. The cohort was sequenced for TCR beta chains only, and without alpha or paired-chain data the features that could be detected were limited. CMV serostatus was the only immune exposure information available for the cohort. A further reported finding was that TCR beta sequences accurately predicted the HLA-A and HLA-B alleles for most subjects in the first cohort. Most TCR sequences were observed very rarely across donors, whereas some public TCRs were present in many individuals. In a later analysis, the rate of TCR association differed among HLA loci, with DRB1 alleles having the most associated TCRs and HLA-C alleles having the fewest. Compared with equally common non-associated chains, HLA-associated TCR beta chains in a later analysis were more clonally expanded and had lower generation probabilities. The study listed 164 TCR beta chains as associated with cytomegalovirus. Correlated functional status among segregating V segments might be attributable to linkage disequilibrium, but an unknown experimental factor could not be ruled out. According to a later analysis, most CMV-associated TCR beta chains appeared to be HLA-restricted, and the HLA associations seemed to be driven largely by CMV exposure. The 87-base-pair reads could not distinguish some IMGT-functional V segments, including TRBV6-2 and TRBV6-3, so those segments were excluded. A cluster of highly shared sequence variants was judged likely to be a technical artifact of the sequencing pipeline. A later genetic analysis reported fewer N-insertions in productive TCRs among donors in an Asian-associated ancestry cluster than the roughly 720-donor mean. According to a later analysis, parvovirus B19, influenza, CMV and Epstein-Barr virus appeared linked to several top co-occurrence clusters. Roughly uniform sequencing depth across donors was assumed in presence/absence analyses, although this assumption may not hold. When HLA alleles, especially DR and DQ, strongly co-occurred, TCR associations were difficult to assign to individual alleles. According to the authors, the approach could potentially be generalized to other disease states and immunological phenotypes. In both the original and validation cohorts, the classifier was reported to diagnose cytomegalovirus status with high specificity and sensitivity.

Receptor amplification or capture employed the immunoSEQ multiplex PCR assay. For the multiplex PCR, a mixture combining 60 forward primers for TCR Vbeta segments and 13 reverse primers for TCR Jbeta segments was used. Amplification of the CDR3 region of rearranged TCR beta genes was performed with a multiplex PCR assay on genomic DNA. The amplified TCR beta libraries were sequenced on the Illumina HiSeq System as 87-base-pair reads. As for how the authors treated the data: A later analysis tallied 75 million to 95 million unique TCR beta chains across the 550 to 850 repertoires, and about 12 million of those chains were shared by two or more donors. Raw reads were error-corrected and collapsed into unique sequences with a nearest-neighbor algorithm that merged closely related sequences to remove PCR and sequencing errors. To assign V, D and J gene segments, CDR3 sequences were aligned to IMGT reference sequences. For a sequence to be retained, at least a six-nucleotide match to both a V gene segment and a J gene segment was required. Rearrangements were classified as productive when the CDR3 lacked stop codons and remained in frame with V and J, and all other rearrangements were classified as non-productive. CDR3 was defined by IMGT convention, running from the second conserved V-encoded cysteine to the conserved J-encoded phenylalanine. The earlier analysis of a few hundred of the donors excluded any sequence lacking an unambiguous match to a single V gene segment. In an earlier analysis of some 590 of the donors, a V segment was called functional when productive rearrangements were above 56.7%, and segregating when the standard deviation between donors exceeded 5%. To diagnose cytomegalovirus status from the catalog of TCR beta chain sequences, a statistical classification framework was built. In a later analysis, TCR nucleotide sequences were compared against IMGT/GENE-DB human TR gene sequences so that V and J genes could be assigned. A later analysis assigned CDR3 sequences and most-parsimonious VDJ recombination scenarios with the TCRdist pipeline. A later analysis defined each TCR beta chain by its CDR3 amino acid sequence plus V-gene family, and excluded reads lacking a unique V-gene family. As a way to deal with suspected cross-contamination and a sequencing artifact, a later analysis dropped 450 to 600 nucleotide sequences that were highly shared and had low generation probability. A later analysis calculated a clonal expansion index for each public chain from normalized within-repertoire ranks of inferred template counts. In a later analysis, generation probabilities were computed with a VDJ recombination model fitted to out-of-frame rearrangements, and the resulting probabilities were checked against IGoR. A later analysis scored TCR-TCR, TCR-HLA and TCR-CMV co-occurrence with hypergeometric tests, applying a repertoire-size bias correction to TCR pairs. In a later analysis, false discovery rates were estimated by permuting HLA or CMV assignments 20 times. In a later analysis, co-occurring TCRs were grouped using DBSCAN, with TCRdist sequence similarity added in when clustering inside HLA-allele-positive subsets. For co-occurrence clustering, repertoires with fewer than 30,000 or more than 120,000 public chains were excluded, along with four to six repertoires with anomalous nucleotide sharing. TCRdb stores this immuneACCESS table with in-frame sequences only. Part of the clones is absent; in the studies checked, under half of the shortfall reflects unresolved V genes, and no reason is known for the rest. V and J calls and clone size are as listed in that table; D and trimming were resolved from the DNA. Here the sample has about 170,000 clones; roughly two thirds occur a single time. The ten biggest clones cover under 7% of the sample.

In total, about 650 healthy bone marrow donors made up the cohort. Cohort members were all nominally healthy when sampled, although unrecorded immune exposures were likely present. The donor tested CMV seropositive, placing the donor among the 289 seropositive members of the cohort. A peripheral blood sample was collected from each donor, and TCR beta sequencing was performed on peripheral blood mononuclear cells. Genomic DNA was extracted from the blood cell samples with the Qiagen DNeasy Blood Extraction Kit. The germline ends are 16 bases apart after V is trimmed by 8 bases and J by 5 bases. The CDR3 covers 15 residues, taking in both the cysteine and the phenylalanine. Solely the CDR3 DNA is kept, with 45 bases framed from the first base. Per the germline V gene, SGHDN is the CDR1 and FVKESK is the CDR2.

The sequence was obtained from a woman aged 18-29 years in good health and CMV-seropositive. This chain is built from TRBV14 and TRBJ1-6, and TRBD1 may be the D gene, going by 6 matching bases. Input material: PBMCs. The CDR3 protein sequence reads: CASSEGGPHNSPLHF. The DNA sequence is TGTGCCAGCTCTGAGGGGGGGCCCCATAATTCACCCCTCCACTTT.